This TCR beta chain emerged from a study of blood T cell repertoires in COVID-19. Method: immunoSEQ multiplex PCR; TCRdb's copy keeps in-frame clones and lacks some. This table holds around 100,000 clones, 82% found once. This clone appeared a single time. CDR3 length equals 17 residues. Germline assignment: CDR1 MDHEN and CDR2 SYDVKM. Germline trimming cut 11 bases from V and 4 bases from J; bases unmatched to any gene: 16. The chain couples TRBV28 to TRBJ2-7; 14 positions agree with TRBD2. The TCR comes from a man between 70 and 80 years old with acute or convalescent COVID-19. The sample comprised peripheral blood. CDR3 amino acids: CASMIVGTSGRGYEQYF. The CDR3, as DNA: TGTGCCTCTATGATCGTTGGGACTAGCGGGAGAGGTTACGAGCAGTACTTC.